These T cell receptor beta chains were read from a single sample in a study of T-cell reconstitution after alpha-beta-depleted transplantation in children. A single record per CDR3 protein comes from TCRdb applying MiXCR to the PCR reads. The sample shows about 130,000 distinct CDR3 sequences, around a tenth of them seen only once. Material: PBMCs, mostly from graft donor cells, obtained 180 days after TCRalphabeta/CD19-depleted stem cell transplant. The source of these receptors is a girl under three years old who had a stem cell transplant for combined immunodeficiency, so the T cells may come from the graft donor. CDR3s include the opening cysteine and the closing phenylalanine or tryptophan. The D gene is left open where the match is weak. A clone size is listed for some rows: how often the clone was seen (once, few, many), or a class if it is expanded.

D gene	V gene	J gene	clone size	CDR3 length	CDR3 protein	CDR3 DNA
TRBD2	TRBV6-5	TRBJ2-3	NA	15	CASSYGTSPTDTQYF	TGTGCCAGCAGTTACGGGACTAGCCCCACAGATACGCAGTATTTT
NA	TRBV29-1	TRBJ1-1	NA	12	CSVDRANTEAFF	TGCAGCGTTGACAGGGCGAACACTGAAGCTTTCTTT
NA	TRBV29-1	TRBJ2-7	many	12	CSVGGLAYEQYF	TGCAGCGTTGGGGGACTTGCCTACGAGCAGTACTTC
TRBD1	TRBV29-1	TRBJ2-7	NA	11	CSAQGAREQYF	TGCAGCGCACAGGGGGCGAGAGAGCAGTACTTC
TRBD1	TRBV12-3/TRBV12-4	TRBJ1-5	few	15	CASSSTGGGNQPQHF	TGTGCCAGCAGTTCCACAGGGGGAGGCAATCAGCCCCAGCATTTT
TRBD1	TRBV6-1	TRBJ1-4	NA	16	CATKKGQFATNEKLFF	TGTGCCACCAAAAAGGGACAGTTTGCAACTAATGAAAAACTGTTTTTT
TRBD1	TRBV12-3/TRBV12-4	TRBJ2-1	NA	17	CASTPGTGGLSYNEQFF	TGTGCCAGCACCCCTGGGACAGGGGGCCTGTCCTACAATGAGCAGTTCTTC
TRBD1	TRBV7-2	TRBJ2-5	few	13	CASSLETGETQYF	TGTGCCAGCAGCTTAGAGACAGGGGAGACCCAGTACTTC
NA	TRBV5-6	TRBJ1-5	NA	16	CASSFVTGNSNQPQHF	TGTGCCAGCAGCTTCGTGACAGGTAATAGCAATCAGCCCCAGCATTTT
TRBD2	TRBV12-3/TRBV12-4	TRBJ2-5	few	14	CASSQLAGKETQYF	TGTGCCAGCAGCCAACTAGCGGGCAAAGAGACCCAGTACTTC
TRBD2	TRBV20-1	TRBJ2-1	NA	16	CSARVWSGSSYNEQFF	TGCAGTGCTAGAGTATGGAGCGGGAGCTCCTACAATGAGCAGTTCTTC
TRBD1	TRBV5-1	TRBJ2-1	NA	15	CASSSGTGRYHEQFF	TGCGCCAGCAGCTCCGGGACAGGGAGGTACCATGAGCAGTTCTTC
NA	TRBV7-2	TRBJ2-3	few	14	CASSLKPGFDTQYF	TGTGCCAGCAGCTTAAAGCCCGGCTTCGATACGCAGTATTTT
TRBD1	TRBV28	TRBJ2-7	few	17	CASSFQSGGTGSYEQYF	TGTGCCAGCAGTTTCCAGTCGGGTGGGACAGGCTCCTACGAGCAGTACTTC
NA	TRBV7-8	TRBJ1-3	few	16	CASSLARLPSGNTIYF	TGTGCCAGCAGCTTAGCGCGACTGCCGTCTGGAAACACCATATATTTT
TRBD1	TRBV12-3/TRBV12-4	TRBJ1-5	few	15	CASSFRGKGNQPQHF	TGTGCCAGCAGTTTCAGGGGGAAGGGCAATCAGCCCCAGCATTTT
NA	TRBV29-1	TRBJ2-7	few	14	CSVDRGGGAYEQYF	TGCAGCGTTGACAGGGGCGGCGGTGCCTACGAGCAGTACTTC
NA	TRBV7-3	TRBJ2-6	many	17	CASSPRGGGYGANVLTF	TGTGCCAGCAGCCCCCGCGGGGGCGGTTATGGGGCCAACGTCCTGACTTTC
NA	TRBV5-1	TRBJ2-7	NA	15	CASSREGGGTYEQYF	TGCGCCAGCAGCAGAGAGGGGGGCGGAACCTACGAGCAGTACTTC
NA	TRBV7-9	TRBJ2-1	few	14	CASSPSGPWEEQFF	TGTGCCAGCAGTCCTTCGGGGCCTTGGGAGGAGCAGTTCTTC
NA	TRBV12-3/TRBV12-4	TRBJ1-6	NA	12	CASSLNRGPLHF	TGTGCCAGCAGTTTAAACCGGGGACCCCTCCACTTT
TRBD2	TRBV4-3	TRBJ2-1	NA	15	CASSQGSGRGYEQFF	TGCGCCAGCAGCCAGGGGAGCGGGAGAGGGTATGAGCAGTTCTTC